These 24 T cell receptor beta chains originate from one sample sequenced in a study of cytotoxic CD8 clonotypes in ibrutinib-treated CLL. Here immunoSEQ multiplex PCR was the method, and the copy in TCRdb shows in-frame clones only, minus some. Among some 130,000 clones listed, 84% were seen once. Sequenced material: PBMCs, taken after 24 months of ibrutinib treatment. Receptor source: a human donor with chronic lymphocytic leukemia.

This clone came up once. The rearrangement uses TRBV2 and TRBJ2-7; D is possibly TRBD1 or TRBD2 (7 bases each). This CDR3 contains 16 residues. V lost 3 bases, J lost 0 bases, and 15 bases lay in between. Germline CDR1 reads SNHLY; CDR2 reads FYNNEI. CDR3 in amino acids: CASSEPGGGVSYEQYF. CDR3 DNA sequence: TGTGCCAGCAGTGAGCCAGGGGGAGGGGTCTCCTACGAGCAGTACTTC.

This clone appeared a few times. V and J are TRBV18 and TRBJ2-5; TRBD1 matches 9 bases. Germline V gene lookup returns CDR1 KGHSH and CDR2 LQKENI. This CDR3 contains 14 residues. V gave up 6 bases and J gave up 2 bases; unmatched junction bases: 4. CDR3 in amino acids: CASSLDRGQETQYF. DNA of the CDR3: TGTGCCAGCTCGCTCGACAGGGGGCAAGAGACCCAGTACTTC.

This sequence joins TRBV9 and TRBJ2-3; 10 positions agree with TRBD1. CDR1 and CDR2 (germline): SGDLS, YYNGEE. The CDR3 has 14 residues. Germline trimming cut 9 bases from V and 1 base from J; bases unmatched to any gene: 5. Written as DNA, the CDR3 is TGTGCCACCTCCGGGACAGGGGGCACAGATACGCAGTATTTT. This encodes CATSGTGGTDTQYF.

This clone was picked up one time. This chain uses TRBV5-1 with TRBJ1-1, with 8 bases matching TRBD1. After removal of 3 bases from V and 0 bases from J, the junction contained 7 bases not matched to a gene. CDR3 length: 16 amino acids. The germline CDR1 and CDR2 sequences are SGHRS and YFSETQ. CDR3 bases: TGCGCCAGCAGCTCGACGGACAGGGAGATGAACACTGAAGCTTTCTTT. Amino acid sequence: CASSSTDREMNTEAFF.

The chain couples TRBV5-6 to TRBJ2-5; D may correspond to TRBD1 or TRBD2 (6 bases each). Germline assignment: CDR1 SGHDT and CDR2 YYEEEE. Trimming pared 4 bases from V and 2 bases from J, leaving 18 bases between. CDR3 size: 16 residues. This CDR3 is CASSPIWGAGQETQYF. The CDR3 DNA reads as TGTGCCAGCAGCCCTATTTGGGGGGCGGGGCAAGAGACCCAGTACTTC.

The V call is TRBV5-1, the J call TRBJ2-7, with D tentatively TRBD1 (5 bases). Germline V gene data show CDR1 as SGHRS and CDR2 as YFSETQ. V shed 2 bases and J shed 2 bases, with 8 bases lying between them. This CDR3 has 13 residues. CDR3 region: CASSLTGTYEQYF. The CDR3 bases are TGCGCCAGCAGCTTAACAGGAACCTACGAGCAGTACTTC.

V and J are TRBV5-1 and TRBJ1-3; no clear D. The CDR3 spans 15 residues. Germline V lookup: CDR1 SGHRS, CDR2 YFSETQ. V lost 0 bases to trimming and J lost 2 bases, with 9 bases between them. CDR3: CASSLDPAPGNTIYF. CDR3 sequence (DNA): TGCGCCAGCAGCTTGGATCCAGCCCCTGGAAACACCATATATTTT.

The chain uses TRBV6-4 and TRBJ2-3, with D possibly being TRBD1 (5 bases). CDR3 length equals 15 residues. Germline CDR1 reads MRHNA; CDR2 reads SNTAGT. V lost 10 bases and J 5 bases, leaving 22 bases between the germline ends. The CDR3 loop reads CATALRGDSGDTQYF. DNA of the CDR3: TGTGCCACCGCGCTAAGGGGTGACTCGGGAGATACGCAGTATTTT.

The chain has TRBV6-1 and TRBJ1-5; no firm D call. Trimming removed 6 bases at V and 0 bases at J, with 9 bases between. Germline loops: CDR1 MNHNS, CDR2 SASEGT. The CDR3 loop spans 14 amino acids. The CDR3 DNA reads TGTGCCAGCAGGCAGGACCTTAGCAATCAGCCCCAGCATTTT. This translates into CASRQDLSNQPQHF.

The rearrangement joins TRBV5-4 to TRBJ1-2, with a weak D call TRBD1 (5 bases). CDR3 length: 15 residues. V was clipped by 1 base and J by 0 bases, with 10 bases between them. Per the germline V gene, CDR1 is SGHNT and CDR2 is YYREEE (reference sequence). CDR3 coding DNA: TGTGCCAGCAGCTTGTCAGGGAGGTCTAACTATGGCTACACCTTC. It translates to CASSLSGRSNYGYTF.

The chain couples TRBV6-5 to TRBJ2-5; D possibly corresponds to TRBD2 (7 bases). Germline CDR1 and CDR2: MNHEY and SVGAGI. V gave up 7 bases and J gave up 1 base, with 13 bases separating them. The CDR3 runs to 14 residues. Here the CDR3 reads CASNWGGRQETQYF. As DNA, the CDR3 is TGTGCCAGCAATTGGGGGGGGCGCCAAGAGACCCAGTACTTC.

Here the CDR3 reads CAWSRQNYGYTF. For the CDR3, the DNA is TGTGCCTGGAGTCGACAGAACTATGGCTACACCTTC. The chain links TRBV30 to TRBJ1-2; possibly TRBD1 for D (5 bases). Germline-derived CDR1 and CDR2 are GTSNPN and SVGIG (reference sequence). The CDR3 runs to 12 residues. V lost 2 bases and J lost 2, with 6 bases in between.

The CDR3: CASSFGQQNSPLHF. Here the CDR3 DNA reads TGTGCCAGCAGCTTCGGGCAGCAAAATTCACCCCTCCACTTT. This chain connects TRBV7-9 to TRBJ1-6; no clear D. CDR1 is SEHNR, CDR2 FQNEAQ, per germline (reference sequence). V was cut by 3 bases and J by 7 bases, with 10 bases left in between. The CDR3 runs to 14 residues.

The chain uses TRBV5-1 and TRBJ1-5; D is possibly TRBD1 (5 bases). The germline gives CDR1 SGHRS, CDR2 YFSETQ. CDR3 length: 15 residues. V gave up 0 bases and J gave up 6 bases, with 13 bases separating them. CDR3 nucleotides: TGCGCCAGCAGCTTGGAGGGTGAGGGGTTTCAGCCCCAGCATTTT. Protein sequence: CASSLEGEGFQPQHF.

V usage is TRBV29-1 and J usage is TRBJ2-4; 11 nucleotides line up with TRBD2. The CDR3 loop spans 12 amino acids. The trim removed 1 base at V and 14 bases at J, leaving 4 bases unmatched. CDR1 SQVTM and CDR2 ANQGSEA come from the germline V gene. The CDR3 sequence: CSVEVLAGVKYF. The CDR3 bases are TGCAGCGTTGAAGTACTAGCGGGGGTCAAGTACTTC.

This chain links TRBV7-3 with TRBJ2-1; D not resolved. Germline lookup yields CDR1 SGHTA and CDR2 FQGTGA. Trimming shortened V by 5 bases and J by 3 bases, and 8 bases separated the two germline ends. The CDR3 loop spans 13 amino acids. DNA for the CDR3: TGTGCCAGCAGCCCCCAGCGCTACAATGAGCAGTTCTTC. Its translation: CASSPQRYNEQFF.

The chain is built from TRBV18 and TRBJ1-5, with D perhaps TRBD1 (5 bases). V was cut by 5 bases and J by 0 bases, with 11 bases left in between. The CDR3 extends over 15 amino acids. Per the germline V gene, CDR1 is KGHSH and CDR2 is LQKENI. The CDR3 reads CASSGGTDSNQPQHF. The CDR3 nucleotides are TGTGCCAGCTCAGGGGGGACTGATAGCAATCAGCCCCAGCATTTT.

V is TRBV10-2 and J is TRBJ2-7; 7 positions match TRBD1. The J segment lost 6 bases and the V segment lost 4 bases, leaving 9 bases of the junction unmatched. CDR3 size: 14 residues. Germline assignment: CDR1 WSHSY and CDR2 SAAADI. CDR3 residues: CASSAVTGAGEQYF. DNA for the CDR3: TGCGCCAGCAGTGCCGTAACAGGGGCGGGCGAGCAGTACTTC.

This clone was found a few times. The V call is TRBV15, the J call TRBJ2-7; 7 bases agree with TRBD1. With 0 bases clipped from V and 6 bases from J, the junction kept 5 bases outside the gene matches. There are 14 residues in the CDR3. Germline CDR1 reads LNHNV; CDR2 reads YYDKDF (reference sequence). This CDR3 is CATSREGDSSEQYF. The CDR3 DNA follows: TGTGCCACCAGCAGAGAAGGGGACAGTAGCGAGCAGTACTTC.

The V and J genes are TRBV10-3 and TRBJ2-2; 9 nucleotides match TRBD1. The CDR3 is made up of 14 amino acids. Trimming took 10 bases from V and 1 from J; bases not matched to a gene: 4. Germline CDR1 and CDR2: ENHRY and SYGVKD. CDR3 protein: CATGTGQNTGELFF. The DNA of the CDR3 is TGTGCCACCGGGACAGGGCAGAACACCGGGGAGCTGTTTTTT.

This chain joins TRBV7-3 and TRBJ2-7, with 8 bases that match TRBD1. The CDR3 totals 13 residues. V lost 4 bases, J lost 3 bases, and 2 bases stayed unmatched. Germline V lookup: CDR1 SGHTA, CDR2 FQGTGA. CDR3 sequence: CASSSGQDYEQYF. CDR3 sequence (DNA): TGTGCCAGCAGCTCGGGACAGGACTACGAGCAGTACTTC.

The J gene is TRBJ1-2, the V gene TRBV2; 8 nucleotides line up with TRBD1. The CDR3 has 13 residues. Germline V gene sequence: CDR1 SNHLY, CDR2 FYNNEI. V was clipped by 6 bases and J by 8 bases; unmatched bases: 8. CDR3 sequence reads: CASSVIDRGGYTF. For the CDR3, the DNA is TGTGCCAGCAGCGTCATTGACAGGGGAGGCTACACCTTC.

The V call is TRBV27, the J call TRBJ1-2; D is unresolved. The CDR3 is made up of 14 amino acids. Germline lookup yields CDR1 MNHEY and CDR2 SMNVEV (reference sequence). V lost 8 bases and J 0 bases, leaving 13 bases between the germline ends. The CDR3 DNA is TGTGCCAGCTCCTTACGGCGCACTAACTATGGCTACACCTTC. This sequence encodes CASSLRRTNYGYTF.

Details on this clone: Distinct nucleotide sequences in the sample also encode this CDR3. The genes are TRBV5-1 and TRBJ1-6; D perhaps matches TRBD1 (5 bases). The germline CDR1 and CDR2 sequences are SGHRS and YFSETQ. V was shortened by 0 bases and J by 8 bases, with 6 bases between the two germline ends. This CDR3 is built from 13 residues. The CDR3 loop is CASSLAGYSPLHF. The CDR3 region has the DNA TGCGCCAGCAGCTTGGCAGGGTATTCACCCCTCCACTTT.